This TCR beta chain was identified in a study of T cell repertoires in cytomegalovirus infection. One entry per CDR3 protein results from TCRdb running MiXCR on the reads. This sample has 200,000 to 250,000 distinct CDR3 sequences, with roughly 34% found just once. In this sample, this clonotype turned up many times. Its cognate antigen is unknown. The receptor was derived from a human donor in good health (CMV status not recorded). Some clones in this sample may be carry-over from other donors' samples. The material sequenced was CD8+ T cells from cultured PBMCs, taken from culture after CMV antigen stimulation.

CDR3 protein: CASSFYRTGEGAQYF. As DNA, the CDR3 is TGTGCCAGCAGCTTCTATAGGACAGGGGAGGGAGCCCAGTACTTC. The chain uses TRBV7-2 and TRBJ2-5, with 9 positions matching TRBD1. The germline V gene has CDR1 SGHTA and CDR2 FQGNSA. The trim removed 3 bases at V and 9 bases at J, leaving 11 bases unmatched. This CDR3 region has 15 residues.